A single sample is the source of the 13 T cell receptor beta chains below, sequenced in a study of Ad26.COV2.S vaccination and SARS-CoV-2 variants. Treatment described: some 20 received Ad26.COV2.S at low or high dose, single or two shots; about 5 received placebo; per-sample allocation not given. Sampling took place 63 days after the first vaccine or placebo injection. TCRdb keeps only in-frame clones here, not all; method: immunoSEQ multiplex PCR. The data hold roughly 300,000 clones, with about 89% observed a single time. Material: peripheral blood, obtained in a trial of Ad26.COV2.S vaccine versus placebo. Receptors originate from a person between 18 and 65 years old who received the Ad26.COV2.S COVID-19 vaccine or a placebo.

The J gene is TRBJ2-2, the V gene TRBV19; D gene unclear. Germline loops: CDR1 LNHDA, CDR2 SQIVND (reference sequence). V lost 1 base, J lost 1 base, and 4 bases lay in between. There are 14 residues in the CDR3. This chain's CDR3 is CASSIGRNTGELFF. The CDR3, as DNA: TGTGCCAGTAGTATAGGCAGGAACACCGGGGAGCTGTTTTTT.

The sample holds a few counts of this clone. V and J are TRBV5-1 and TRBJ2-7; D is unclear. Trimming took off 4 bases at V and 0 bases at J, with 11 bases between the two ends. Germline values: CDR1 SGHRS, CDR2 YFSETQ. This CDR3 is 14 amino acids long. The DNA of the CDR3 is TGCGCCAGCAGCCTTACGACAAGCTCCTACGAGCAGTACTTC. Protein sequence: CASSLTTSSYEQYF. Full variable domain (rest looked up from reference TRBV5-1 and TRBJ2-7): KAGVTQTPRYLIKTRGQQVTLSCSPISGHRSVSWYQQTPGQGLQFLFEYFSETQRNKGNFPGRFSGRQFSNSRSEMNVSTLELGDSALYLCASSLTTSSYEQYFGPGTRLTVT.

J is TRBJ2-3 and V is TRBV24-1, with unresolved D. From germline, CDR1 is KGHDR and CDR2 SFDVKD. The length of the CDR3 is 14 residues. Trimming removed 0 bases at V and 6 bases at J, with 9 bases between. The CDR3 coding sequence is TGTGCCACCAGTGATTTGAAAGTCGGGGATACGCAGTATTTT. Protein sequence: CATSDLKVGDTQYF.

The chain combines TRBV6-5 with TRBJ1-6; D is possibly TRBD1 (5 bases). V shed 0 bases and J shed 8 bases, with 8 bases lying between them. The CDR3 covers 14 residues. The germline V gene has CDR1 MNHEY and CDR2 SVGAGI. The CDR3 DNA sequence: TGTGCCAGCAGTTACTCCCAGGGTTATTCACCCCTCCACTTT. Its translation is CASSYSQGYSPLHF.

The chain links TRBV9 to TRBJ1-1; 10 bases line up with TRBD1. In germline, CDR1 is SGDLS, CDR2 YYNGEE. The CDR3 runs 15 residues. V lost 3 bases and J lost 6; bases outside the gene matches: 8. CDR3: CASSAGTGDLAEAFF. CDR3 in DNA: TGTGCCAGCAGCGCGGGGACAGGGGATTTGGCTGAAGCTTTCTTT.

The genes are TRBV18 and TRBJ2-5; D is unresolved. V gave up 3 bases and J gave up 5 bases, with 10 bases separating them. From germline, CDR1 is KGHSH and CDR2 LQKENI. The CDR3 is 13 amino acids. The CDR3 nucleotides read TGTGCCAGCTCACCGGCACCCCAGGAGACCCAGTACTTC. It yields the protein CASSPAPQETQYF.

The chain is built from TRBV6-5 and TRBJ2-7; D gene uncertain. Germline CDR1 and CDR2: MNHEY and SVGAGI. V lost 2 bases, J lost 7 bases, and 6 bases lay in between. The length of the CDR3 is 11 residues. The CDR3 coding sequence is TGTGCCAGCAGTTACCTGGGGGAGCAGTACTTC. Translation gives CASSYLGEQYF.

This sequence joins TRBV28 and TRBJ2-7; 7 nucleotides align to TRBD1. This CDR3 has 14 amino acids. Germline V CDR1 and CDR2: MDHEN, SYDVKM. Trimming cost V 6 bases and J 2 bases; bases outside gene matches: 7. CDR3 amino acids: CASRRSGTAYEQYF. The CDR3 bases are TGTGCCAGCAGGAGATCCGGGACAGCCTACGAGCAGTACTTC.

The V call is TRBV19, the J call TRBJ1-2; D is uncertain. CDR1 and CDR2 from the germline V gene are LNHDA and SQIVND (reference sequence). Trimming removed 7 bases from V and 1 base from J, with 10 bases in between. The CDR3 spans 13 residues. The CDR3 DNA reads as TGTGCCAGTACGAGAGGATTTAACTATGGCTACACCTTC. Encoded protein: CASTRGFNYGYTF.

Only a few counts were recorded for this clone. This rearrangement joins TRBV19 to TRBJ1-2, with D possibly TRBD1 on 5 matching bases. The CDR3 contains 12 residues. With 8 bases removed from V and 7 bases from J, the gap between germline ends came to 14 bases. The germline gives CDR1 LNHDA, CDR2 SQIVND (reference sequence). CDR3 in amino acids: CASSTGMSGYTF. DNA for the CDR3: TGTGCCAGTTCCACAGGAATGAGTGGCTACACCTTC.

The chain recombines TRBV5-8 with TRBJ2-5, with D perhaps matching TRBD1 or TRBD2 (7 bases each). V was trimmed by 0 bases and J by 5 bases, leaving 17 bases between them. CDR1 SGHTS and CDR2 YDEGEE come from the germline V gene. This CDR3 comprises 16 residues. CDR3 coding DNA: TGTGCCAGCAGCTTGGAGGTACAGGGGCGGGGGGAGACCCAGTACTTC. Its translation is CASSLEVQGRGETQYF.

This clone was seen a few times. The rearrangement links TRBV5-1 to TRBJ2-7, with 10 bases aligning to TRBD1. CDR1 is SGHRS, CDR2 YFSETQ, per germline. J was trimmed by 4 bases and V by 6 bases; bases with no gene match: 7. The CDR3 totals 14 residues. CDR3 amino acids: CASTRTGGTYEQYF. CDR3 coding DNA: TGCGCCAGCACACGGACAGGGGGAACTTACGAGCAGTACTTC.

This clone has a handful of counts. The chain uses TRBV2 and TRBJ1-6; no reliable D call. CDR3 length: 14 residues. Germline V gene data show CDR1 as SNHLY and CDR2 as FYNNEI. Trimming removed 5 bases from V and 10 bases from J, with 15 bases in between. In nucleotides, the CDR3 is TGTGCCAGCAGTCTAAGGTCTAGTGGATCACCCCTCCACTTT. Residues: CASSLRSSGSPLHF.